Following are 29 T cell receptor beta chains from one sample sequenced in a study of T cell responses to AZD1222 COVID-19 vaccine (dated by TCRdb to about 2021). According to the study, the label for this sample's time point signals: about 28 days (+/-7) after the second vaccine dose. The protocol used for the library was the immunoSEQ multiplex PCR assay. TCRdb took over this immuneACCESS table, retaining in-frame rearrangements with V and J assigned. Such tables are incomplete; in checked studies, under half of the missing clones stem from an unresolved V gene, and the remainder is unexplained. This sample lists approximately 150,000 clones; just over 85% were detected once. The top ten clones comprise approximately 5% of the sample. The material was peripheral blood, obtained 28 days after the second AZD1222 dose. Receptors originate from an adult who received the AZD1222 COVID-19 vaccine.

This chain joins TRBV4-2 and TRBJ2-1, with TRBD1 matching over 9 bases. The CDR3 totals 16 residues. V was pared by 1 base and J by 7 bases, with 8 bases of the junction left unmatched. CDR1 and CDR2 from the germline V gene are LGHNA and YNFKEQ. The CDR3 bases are TGTGCCAGCAGCCAAGTGGAGGGACAGGGATCGAATGAGCAGTTCTTC. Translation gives CASSQVEGQGSNEQFF.

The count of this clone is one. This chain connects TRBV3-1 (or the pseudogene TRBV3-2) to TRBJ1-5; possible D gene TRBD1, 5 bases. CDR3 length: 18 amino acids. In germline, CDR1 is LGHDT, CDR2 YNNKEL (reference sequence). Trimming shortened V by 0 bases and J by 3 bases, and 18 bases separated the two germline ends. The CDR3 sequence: CASSQDDGGLSYNQPQHF. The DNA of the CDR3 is TGTGCCAGCAGCCAAGATGATGGGGGACTATCCTACAATCAGCCCCAGCATTTT.

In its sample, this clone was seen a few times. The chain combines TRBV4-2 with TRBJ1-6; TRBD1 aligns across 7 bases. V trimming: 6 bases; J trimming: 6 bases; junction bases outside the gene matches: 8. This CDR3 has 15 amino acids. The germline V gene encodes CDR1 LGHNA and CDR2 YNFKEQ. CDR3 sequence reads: CASRGLGQLNSPLHF. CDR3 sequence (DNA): TGTGCCAGCAGAGGCTTGGGACAGCTTAATTCACCCCTCCACTTT.

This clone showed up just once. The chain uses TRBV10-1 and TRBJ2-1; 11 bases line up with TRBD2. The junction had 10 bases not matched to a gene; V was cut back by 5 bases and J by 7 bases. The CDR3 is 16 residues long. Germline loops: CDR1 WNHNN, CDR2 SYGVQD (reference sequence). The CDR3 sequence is CASSLLRTSGFNEQFF. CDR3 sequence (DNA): TGCGCCAGCAGTTTACTTCGGACTAGCGGGTTTAATGAGCAGTTCTTC.

In DNA form, the CDR3 reads TGCGCCAGCAGGATCAGGGAGGGCACTGAAGCTTTCTTT. This translates into CASRIREGTEAFF. The chain couples TRBV10-2 to TRBJ1-1; possibly TRBD1 for D (5 bases). This CDR3 has 13 residues. The V and J ends lost 6 bases and 4 bases respectively, with 12 bases between them. In germline, CDR1 is WSHSY, CDR2 SAAADI.

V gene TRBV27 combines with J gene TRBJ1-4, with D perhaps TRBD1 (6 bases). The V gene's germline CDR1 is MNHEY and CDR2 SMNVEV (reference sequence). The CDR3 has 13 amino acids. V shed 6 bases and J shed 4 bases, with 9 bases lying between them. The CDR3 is CASRGAGNEKLFF. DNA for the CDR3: TGTGCCAGCAGGGGGGCGGGTAATGAAAAACTGTTTTTT.

CDR3 coding DNA: TGTGCCAGCAGGCTAGCGGGTGAGACCTACGAGCAGTACTTC. Amino acids: CASRLAGETYEQYF. The J gene is TRBJ2-7, the V gene TRBV2; 8 nucleotides align to TRBD2. Trimming cost V 6 bases and J 2 bases; bases outside gene matches: 6. Germline V gene data show CDR1 as SNHLY and CDR2 as FYNNEI. The CDR3 sequence is 14 residues long.

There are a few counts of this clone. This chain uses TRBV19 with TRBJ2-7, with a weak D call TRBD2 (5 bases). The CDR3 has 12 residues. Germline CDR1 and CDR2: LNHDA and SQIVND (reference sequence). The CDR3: CVEPHPTGEQYF. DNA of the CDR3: TGTGTCGAACCCCACCCTACGGGGGAGCAGTACTTC.

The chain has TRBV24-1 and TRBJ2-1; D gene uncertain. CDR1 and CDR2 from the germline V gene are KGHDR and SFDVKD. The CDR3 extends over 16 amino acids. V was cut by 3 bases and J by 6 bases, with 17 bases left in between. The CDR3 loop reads CATSDPLGRGINEQFF. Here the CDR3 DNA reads TGTGCCACCAGTGATCCACTTGGCCGTGGCATCAATGAGCAGTTCTTC.

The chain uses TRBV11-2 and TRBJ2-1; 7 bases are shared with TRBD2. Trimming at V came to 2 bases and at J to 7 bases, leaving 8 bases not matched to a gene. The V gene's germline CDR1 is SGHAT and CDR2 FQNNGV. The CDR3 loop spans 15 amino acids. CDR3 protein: CASSLMAGAGNEQFF. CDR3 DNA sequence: TGTGCCAGCAGCTTAATGGCGGGAGCGGGGAATGAGCAGTTCTTC.

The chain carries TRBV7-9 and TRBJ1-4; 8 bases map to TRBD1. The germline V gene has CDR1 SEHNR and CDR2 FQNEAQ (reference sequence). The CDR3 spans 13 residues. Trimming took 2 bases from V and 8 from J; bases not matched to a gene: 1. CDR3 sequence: CASSLQGAEKLFF. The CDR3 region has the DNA TGTGCCAGCAGCTTACAGGGGGCCGAAAAACTGTTTTTT. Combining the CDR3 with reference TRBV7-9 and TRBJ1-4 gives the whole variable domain DTGVSQNPRHKITKRGQNVTFRCDPISEHNRLYWYRQTLGQGPEFLTYFQNEAQLEKSRLLSDRFSAERPKGSFSTLEIQRTEQGDSAMYLCASSLQGAEKLFFGSGTQLSVL.

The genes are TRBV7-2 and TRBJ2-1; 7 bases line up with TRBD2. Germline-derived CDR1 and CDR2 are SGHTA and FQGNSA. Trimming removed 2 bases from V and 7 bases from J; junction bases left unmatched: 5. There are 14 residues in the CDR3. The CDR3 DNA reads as TGTGCCAGCAGCTTACCAGCGGGACTTAATGAGCAGTTCTTC. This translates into CASSLPAGLNEQFF.

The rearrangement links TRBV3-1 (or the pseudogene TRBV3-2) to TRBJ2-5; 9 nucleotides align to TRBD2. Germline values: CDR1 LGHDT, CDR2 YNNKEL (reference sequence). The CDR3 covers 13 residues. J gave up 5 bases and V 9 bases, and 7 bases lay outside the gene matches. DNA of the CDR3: TGTGCCAGTCGCGGGGGGGCTCTGGAGACCCAGTACTTC. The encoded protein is CASRGGALETQYF.

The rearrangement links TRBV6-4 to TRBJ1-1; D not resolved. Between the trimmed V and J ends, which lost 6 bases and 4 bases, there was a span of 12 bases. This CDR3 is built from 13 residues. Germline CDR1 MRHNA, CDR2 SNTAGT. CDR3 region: CASSLTGLTEAFF. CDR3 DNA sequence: TGTGCCAGCAGCTTAACTGGGCTCACTGAAGCTTTCTTT.

The CDR3 nucleotides are TGTGCCAGCAGGTCCTCCCAGGGCGTTGATTACGAAGCTTTCTTT. This gives the protein CASRSSQGVDYEAFF. V usage is TRBV27 and J usage is TRBJ1-1; D is perhaps TRBD1 (5 bases). CDR1 and CDR2 from the germline V gene are MNHEY and SMNVEV (reference sequence). This CDR3 is built from 15 residues. V dropped 6 bases and J dropped 8 bases, with 22 bases sitting between them.

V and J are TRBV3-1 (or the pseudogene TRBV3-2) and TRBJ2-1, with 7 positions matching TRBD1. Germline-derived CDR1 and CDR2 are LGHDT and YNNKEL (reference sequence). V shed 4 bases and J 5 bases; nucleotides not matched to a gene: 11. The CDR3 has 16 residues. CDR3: CASSPFRGKRDNEQFF. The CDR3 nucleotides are TGTGCCAGCAGCCCCTTCAGGGGGAAAAGGGACAATGAGCAGTTCTTC.

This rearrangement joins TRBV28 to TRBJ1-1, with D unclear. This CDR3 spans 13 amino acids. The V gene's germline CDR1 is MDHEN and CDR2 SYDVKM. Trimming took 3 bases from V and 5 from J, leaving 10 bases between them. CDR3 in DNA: TGTGCCAGCAGTTTGGGTGCGGGGACTGAAGCTTTCTTT. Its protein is CASSLGAGTEAFF.

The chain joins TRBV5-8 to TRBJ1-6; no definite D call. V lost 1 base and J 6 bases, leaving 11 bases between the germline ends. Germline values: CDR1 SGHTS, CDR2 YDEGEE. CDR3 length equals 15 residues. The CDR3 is CASSLWFSGNSPLHF. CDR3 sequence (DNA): TGTGCCAGCAGCTTGTGGTTCTCCGGTAATTCACCCCTCCACTTT.

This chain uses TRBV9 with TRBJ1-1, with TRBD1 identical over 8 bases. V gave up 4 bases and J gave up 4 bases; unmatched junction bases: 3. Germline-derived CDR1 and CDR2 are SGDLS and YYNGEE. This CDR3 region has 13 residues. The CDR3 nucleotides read TGTGCCAGCAGCCGGACAGGGAGCACTGAAGCTTTCTTT. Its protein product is CASSRTGSTEAFF.

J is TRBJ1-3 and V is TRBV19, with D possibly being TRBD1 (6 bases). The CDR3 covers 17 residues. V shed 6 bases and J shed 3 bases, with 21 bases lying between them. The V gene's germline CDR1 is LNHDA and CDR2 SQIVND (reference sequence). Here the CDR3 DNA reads TGTGCCAGTAGCCCACCCCCCTGGGACACGAGTGGAAACACCATATATTTT. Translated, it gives CASSPPPWDTSGNTIYF.

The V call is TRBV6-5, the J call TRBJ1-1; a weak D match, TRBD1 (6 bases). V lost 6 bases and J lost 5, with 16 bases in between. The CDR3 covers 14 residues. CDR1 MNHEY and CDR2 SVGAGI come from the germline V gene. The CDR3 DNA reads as TGTGCCAGCAGGGGGGCAACGGCCGGGACTGAAGCTTTCTTT. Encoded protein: CASRGATAGTEAFF.

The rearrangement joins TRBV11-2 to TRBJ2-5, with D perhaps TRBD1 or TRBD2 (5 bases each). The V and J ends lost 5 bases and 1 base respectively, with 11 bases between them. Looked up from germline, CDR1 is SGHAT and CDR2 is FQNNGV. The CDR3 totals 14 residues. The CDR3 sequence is CASSRAGTQETQYF. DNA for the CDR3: TGTGCCAGCAGCCGCGCCGGGACCCAAGAGACCCAGTACTTC.

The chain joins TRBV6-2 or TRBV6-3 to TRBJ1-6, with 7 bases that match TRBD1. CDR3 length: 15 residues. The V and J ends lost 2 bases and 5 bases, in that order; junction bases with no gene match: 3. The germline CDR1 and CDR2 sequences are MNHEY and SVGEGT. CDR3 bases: TGTGCCAGCAGTTACCGGGACAGCAATAATTCACCCCTCCACTTT. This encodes CASSYRDSNNSPLHF.

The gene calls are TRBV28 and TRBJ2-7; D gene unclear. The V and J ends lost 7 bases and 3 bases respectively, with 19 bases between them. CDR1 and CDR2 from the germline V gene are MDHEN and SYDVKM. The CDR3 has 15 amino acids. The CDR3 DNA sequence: TGTGCCAGCACCGACACGACACGGACGTTCTACGAGCAGTACTTC. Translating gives CASTDTTRTFYEQYF. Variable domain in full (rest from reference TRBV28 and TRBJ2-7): DVKVTQSSRYLVKRTGEKVFLECVQDMDHENMFWYRQDPGLGLRLIYFSYDVKMKEKGDIPEGYSVSREKKERFSLILESASTNQTSMYLCASTDTTRTFYEQYFGPGTRLTVT.

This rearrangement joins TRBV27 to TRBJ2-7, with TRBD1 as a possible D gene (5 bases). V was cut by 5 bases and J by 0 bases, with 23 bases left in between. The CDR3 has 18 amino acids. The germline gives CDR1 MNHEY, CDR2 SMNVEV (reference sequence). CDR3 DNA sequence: TGTGCCAGCAGTCCATCAGGACACGATCGTAACCCCTCCTACGAGCAGTACTTC. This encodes CASSPSGHDRNPSYEQYF.

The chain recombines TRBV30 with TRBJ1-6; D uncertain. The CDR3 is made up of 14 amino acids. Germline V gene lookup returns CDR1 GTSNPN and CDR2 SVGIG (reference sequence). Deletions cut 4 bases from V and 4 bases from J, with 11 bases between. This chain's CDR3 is CAWTYGEYNSPLHF. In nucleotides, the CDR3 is TGTGCCTGGACCTATGGGGAATATAATTCACCCCTCCACTTT.

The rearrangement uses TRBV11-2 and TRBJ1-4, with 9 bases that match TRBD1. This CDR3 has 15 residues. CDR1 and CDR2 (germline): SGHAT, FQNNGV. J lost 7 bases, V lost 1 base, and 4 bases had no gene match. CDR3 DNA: TGTGCCAGCAGCTTAGGGGACAGGGTGCTTGAAAAACTGTTTTTT. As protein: CASSLGDRVLEKLFF.

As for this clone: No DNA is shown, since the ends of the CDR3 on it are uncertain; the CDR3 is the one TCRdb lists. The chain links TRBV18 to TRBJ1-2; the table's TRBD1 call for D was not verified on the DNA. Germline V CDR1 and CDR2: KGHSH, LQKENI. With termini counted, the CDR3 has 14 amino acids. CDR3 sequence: CASSPPSVFGAGTF.

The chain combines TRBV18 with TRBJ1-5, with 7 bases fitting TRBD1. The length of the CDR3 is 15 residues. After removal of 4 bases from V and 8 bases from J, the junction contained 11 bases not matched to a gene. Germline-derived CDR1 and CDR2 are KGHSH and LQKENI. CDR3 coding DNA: TGTGCCAGCTCACGACGGGACAGTGGAAGGGAGCCCCAGCATTTT. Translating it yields CASSRRDSGREPQHF.